The entry that follows covers one TCR beta chain sequence. The germline V gene encodes CDR1 SGHTA and CDR2 FQGTGA. The trim removed 5 bases at V and 4 bases at J, leaving 15 bases unmatched. CDR3 length: 18 amino acids. Original processing notes: Reference gene primer amplification gave nucleated cell count estimates. Assay used: immunoSEQ multiplex PCR; TCRdb lists only in-frame clones, some missing. The V and J calls and clone size are taken from that table; D and trimming were inferred from the DNA. Of approximately 120,000 clones detected, 75% to 90% appear once; the ten largest clones hold around a sixth. The record originates from a study of blood T cell repertoires in COVID-19. Overall study context: PBMCs, B-cell-depleted T cells, or T cells were the source of the cDNA or gDNA that made up the material.

This clonotype was sampled from a woman aged 60-70 years with acute or convalescent COVID-19. The V and J genes are TRBV7-3 and TRBJ2-3, with TRBD2 matching 10 bases. The sequencing input was peripheral blood. The CDR3 region is CASSPRVLAGVVADTQYF. The CDR3 bases are TGTGCCAGCAGCCCAAGGGTTCTAGCGGGAGTAGTTGCAGATACGCAGTATTTT.